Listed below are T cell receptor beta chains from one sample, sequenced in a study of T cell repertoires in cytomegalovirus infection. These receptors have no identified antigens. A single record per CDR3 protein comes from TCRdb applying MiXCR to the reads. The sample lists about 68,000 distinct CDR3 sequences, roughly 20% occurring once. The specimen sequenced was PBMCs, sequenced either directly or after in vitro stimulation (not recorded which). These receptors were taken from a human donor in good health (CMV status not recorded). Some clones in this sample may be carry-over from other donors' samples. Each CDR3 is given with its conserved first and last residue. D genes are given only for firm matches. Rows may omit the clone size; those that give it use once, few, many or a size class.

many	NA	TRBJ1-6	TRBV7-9	CASSLALVKGSPLHF	TGTGCCAGCAGCTTAGCGCTGGTAAAAGGATCACCCCTCCACTTT
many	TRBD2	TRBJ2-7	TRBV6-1	CASSRLADSYEQYF	TGTGCCAGCAGCAGACTAGCGGACTCCTACGAGCAGTACTTC
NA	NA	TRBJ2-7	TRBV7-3	CASSLTRGSYEQYF	TGTGCCAGCAGCTTAACTAGGGGGTCCTACGAGCAGTACTTC
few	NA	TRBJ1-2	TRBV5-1	CASSLPGQNYGYTF	TGCGCCAGCAGCTTGCCAGGACAAAACTATGGCTACACCTTC
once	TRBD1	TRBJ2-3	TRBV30	CAWSVAGGRPDTQYF	TGTGCCTGGAGTGTAGCAGGGGGCCGCCCAGATACGCAGTATTTT
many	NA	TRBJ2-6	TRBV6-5	CASSTGSGANVLTF	TGTGCCAGCAGTACGGGGTCTGGGGCCAACGTCCTGACTTTC
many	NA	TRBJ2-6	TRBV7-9	CANLTGLALGANVLTF	TGTGCCAATCTGACAGGTCTCGCTCTAGGGGCCAACGTCCTGACTTTC
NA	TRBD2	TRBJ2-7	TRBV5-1	CASRPTGGPSYEQYF	TGCGCCAGCAGACCCACGGGAGGGCCCTCCTACGAGCAGTACTTC
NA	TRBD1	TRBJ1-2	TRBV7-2	CASSFAGGGGLGYGYTF	TGTGCCAGCAGCTTCGCTGGGGGAGGGGGCTTGGGCTATGGCTACACCTTC
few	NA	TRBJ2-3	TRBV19	CASTSISTDTQYF	TGTGCCAGTACCTCAATTAGCACAGATACGCAGTATTTT
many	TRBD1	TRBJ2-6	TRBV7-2	CASTLQGAGANVLTF	TGTGCCAGCACCCTCCAGGGGGCTGGGGCCAACGTCCTGACTTTC
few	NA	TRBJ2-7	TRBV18	CASSPWDGSYEQYF	TGTGCCAGCTCACCCTGGGACGGCTCCTACGAGCAGTACTTC
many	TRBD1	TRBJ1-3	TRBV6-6	CASNDRVENTIYF	TGTGCCAGCAACGACAGGGTTGAAAACACCATATATTTT
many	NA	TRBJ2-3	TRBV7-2	CASSRPTGPSTDTQYF	TGTGCCAGCAGCCGACCCACGGGACCTAGCACAGATACGCAGTATTTT
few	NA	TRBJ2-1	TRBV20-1	CSASRGSGTDNEQFF	TGCAGTGCTAGTCGCGGTAGCGGGACAGACAATGAGCAGTTCTTC
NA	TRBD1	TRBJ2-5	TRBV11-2	CASSTGTGREWETQYF	TGTGCCAGCAGTACCGGGACAGGGCGGGAGTGGGAGACCCAGTACTTC
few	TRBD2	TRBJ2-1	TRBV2	CASRNSGDRYNEQFF	TGTGCCAGCAGAAATAGCGGGGACCGGTACAATGAGCAGTTCTTC
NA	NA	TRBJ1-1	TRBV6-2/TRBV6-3	CASSSWATEAFF	TGTGCCAGCAGCTCTTGGGCCACTGAAGCTTTCTTT
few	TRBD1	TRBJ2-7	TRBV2	CASRSIDTGGLEQYF	TGTGCCAGCAGGAGCATCGACACAGGGGGTTTGGAGCAGTACTTC
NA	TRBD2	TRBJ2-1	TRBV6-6	CASSPRLAGVNYNEQFF	TGTGCCAGCAGCCCCAGACTAGCGGGAGTAAATTACAATGAGCAGTTCTTC
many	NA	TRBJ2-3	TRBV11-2	CASSYLKLARTDTQYF	TGTGCCAGCAGCTACCTTAAGTTGGCCCGCACAGATACGCAGTATTTT
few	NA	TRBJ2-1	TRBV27	CASSLRPSYNEQFF	TGTGCCAGCAGTTTAAGACCCTCGTACAATGAGCAGTTCTTC
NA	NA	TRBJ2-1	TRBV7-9	CASSLRGASYNEQFF	TGTGCCAGCAGCTTACGGGGGGCCTCCTACAATGAGCAGTTCTTC
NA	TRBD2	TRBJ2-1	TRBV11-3	CASSSRTSGYNEQFF	TGTGCCAGCAGCTCGCGGACTAGCGGGTACAATGAGCAGTTCTTC
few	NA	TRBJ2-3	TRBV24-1	CATSGGTGHTDTQYF	TGTGCCACCAGTGGGGGAACAGGGCACACAGATACGCAGTATTTT
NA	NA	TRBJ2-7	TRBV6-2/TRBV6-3	CASSYSGRVSYEQYF	TGTGCCAGCAGTTACTCTGGCCGGGTTTCCTACGAGCAGTACTTC
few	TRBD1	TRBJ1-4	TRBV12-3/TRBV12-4	CASSLTGFFEKLFF	TGTGCCAGCAGCCTGACAGGGTTTTTTGAAAAACTGTTTTTT
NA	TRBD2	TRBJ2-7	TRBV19	CATGGLSYEQYF	TGTGCCACCGGGGGGTTATCCTACGAGCAGTACTTC
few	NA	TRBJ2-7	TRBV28	CASSLLMGEQYF	TGTGCCAGCAGTTTACTAATGGGGGAGCAGTACTTC
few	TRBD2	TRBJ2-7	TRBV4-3	CASSQLAGDSYEQYF	TGCGCCAGCAGCCAACTCGCGGGAGACTCCTACGAGCAGTACTTC
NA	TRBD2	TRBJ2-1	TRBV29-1	CSVEGTSGSFFYNEQFF	TGCAGCGTTGAAGGTACTAGCGGGAGCTTCTTCTACAATGAGCAGTTCTTC
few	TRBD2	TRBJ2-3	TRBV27	CASSIKRETTDTQYF	TGTGCCAGCAGTATTAAGCGGGAGACCACAGATACGCAGTATTTT
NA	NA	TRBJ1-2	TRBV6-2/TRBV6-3	CASSYGAGYTF	TGTGCCAGCAGTTACGGGGCTGGCTACACCTTC
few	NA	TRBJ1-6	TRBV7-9	CASRPFGTVNSPLHF	TGTGCCAGCAGACCTTTCGGGACCGTCAATTCACCCCTCCACTTT
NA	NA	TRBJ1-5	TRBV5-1	CASSQTGGNQPQHF	TGCGCCAGCAGCCAGACAGGCGGCAATCAGCCCCAGCATTTT
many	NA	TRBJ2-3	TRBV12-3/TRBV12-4	CASSLQGPSDTQYF	TGTGCCAGCAGTTTACAGGGGCCTTCGGATACGCAGTATTTT
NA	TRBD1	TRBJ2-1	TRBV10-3	CAIRRQGTIYNEQFF	TGTGCCATCAGAAGACAGGGGACAATCTACAATGAGCAGTTCTTC
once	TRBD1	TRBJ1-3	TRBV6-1	CASSEGATGTGNTIYF	TGTGCCAGCAGTGAAGGGGCGACAGGGACTGGAAACACCATATATTTT
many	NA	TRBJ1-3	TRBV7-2	CASSLAIVSGNTIYF	TGTGCCAGCAGCTTAGCGATCGTTAGTGGAAACACCATATATTTT
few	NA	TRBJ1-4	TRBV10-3	CAISAADVREKLFF	TGTGCCATCAGTGCTGCAGACGTTAGAGAAAAACTGTTTTTT
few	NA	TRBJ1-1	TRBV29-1	CSVGIIEGRMTEAFF	TGCAGCGTTGGGATTATTGAAGGGCGTATGACTGAAGCTTTCTTT
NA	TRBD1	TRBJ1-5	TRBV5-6	CASSFRDRGQPQHF	TGTGCCAGCAGCTTCCGGGACAGGGGACAGCCCCAGCATTTT
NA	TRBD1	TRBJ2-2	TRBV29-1	CSVRTGLQTGELFF	TGCAGCGTCCGGACAGGGTTGCAAACCGGGGAGCTGTTTTTT
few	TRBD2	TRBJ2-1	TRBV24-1	CATSDLHGTSGRIAVSEQFF	TGTGCCACCAGTGATTTGCACGGGACTAGCGGGAGAATAGCAGTGAGTGAGCAGTTCTTC
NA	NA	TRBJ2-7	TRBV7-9	CASSLARGSYEQYF	TGTGCCAGCAGCTTAGCTAGGGGTTCATACGAGCAGTACTTC
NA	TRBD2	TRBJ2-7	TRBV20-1	CSARRYSGRAYEQYF	TGCAGTGCTAGACGATATAGCGGGAGGGCCTACGAGCAGTACTTC
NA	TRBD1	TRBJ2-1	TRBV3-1	CASSYGQGTTNEQFF	TGTGCCAGCAGCTATGGACAGGGAACTACTAATGAGCAGTTCTTC
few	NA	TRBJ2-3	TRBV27	CASSTQGRGTDTQYF	TGTGCCAGCAGCACACAGGGTCGCGGCACAGATACGCAGTATTTT
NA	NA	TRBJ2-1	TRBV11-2	CASSLIVEGNEQFF	TGTGCCAGCAGCTTAATCGTTGAGGGCAATGAGCAGTTCTTC
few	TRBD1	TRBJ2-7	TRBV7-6	CASSPGRTGLGEQYF	TGTGCCAGCAGCCCTGGGCGGACAGGGTTGGGGGAGCAGTACTTC
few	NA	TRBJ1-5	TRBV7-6	CASSFGQRNQPQHF	TGTGCCAGCAGCTTCGGCCAGCGCAATCAGCCCCAGCATTTT
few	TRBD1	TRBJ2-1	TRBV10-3	CAISERDRGSYNEQFF	TGTGCCATCAGTGAGCGGGACAGGGGGAGCTACAATGAGCAGTTCTTC
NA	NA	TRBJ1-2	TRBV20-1	CSARAPRRGNTNYGYTF	TGCAGTGCTAGAGCTCCCCGGAGGGGGAACACTAACTATGGCTACACCTTC
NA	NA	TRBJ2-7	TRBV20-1	CSARRLGSYEQYF	TGCAGTGCTAGAAGACTCGGCTCCTACGAGCAGTACTTC